This TCR beta chain was captured by sequencing in a study of vaccination and CD4 T cells after COVID-19. The CDR3 is 13 amino acids. V was cut by 5 bases and J by 5 bases, with 10 bases left in between. A few counts support this clonotype. Its antigen is undetermined. Cultured CD4+ T cell DNA was sequenced using the Oncomine TCR Beta short-read assay. TCRdb fed the PCR reads into MiXCR, producing one record per CDR3 protein. The top ten clones hold 9.5% to 15% of a sample with 15,000 to 20,000 distinct CDR3 sequences, 38% of them seen once. Treatment meaning: roughly 10-day PBMC culture with coronavirus spike peptide pools or control peptides (ViraFEST assay).

The sequenced sample was CD4+ T cells from blood, cultured in vitro. The sequence derives from a human donor who had recovered from COVID-19. This rearrangement joins TRBV12-3 or TRBV12-4 to TRBJ2-1; the D call may be TRBD1 or TRBD2 (5 bases each). The CDR3 region has the DNA TGTGCCAGCAGTACCGGGACCGACAATGAGCAGTTCTTC. This sequence encodes CASSTGTDNEQFF.